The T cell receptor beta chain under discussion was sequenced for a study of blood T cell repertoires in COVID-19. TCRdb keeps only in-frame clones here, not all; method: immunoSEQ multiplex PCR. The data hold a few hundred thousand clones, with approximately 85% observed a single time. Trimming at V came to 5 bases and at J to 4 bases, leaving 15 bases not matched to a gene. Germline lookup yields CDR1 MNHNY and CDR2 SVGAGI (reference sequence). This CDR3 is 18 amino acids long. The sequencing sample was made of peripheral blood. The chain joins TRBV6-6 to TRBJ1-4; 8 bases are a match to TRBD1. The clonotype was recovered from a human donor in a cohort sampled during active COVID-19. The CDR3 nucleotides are TGTGCCAGCAGTCCTCAGGGGGCGGCTAAGGGGAGTAATGAAAAACTGTTTTTT. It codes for CASSPQGAAKGSNEKLFF.